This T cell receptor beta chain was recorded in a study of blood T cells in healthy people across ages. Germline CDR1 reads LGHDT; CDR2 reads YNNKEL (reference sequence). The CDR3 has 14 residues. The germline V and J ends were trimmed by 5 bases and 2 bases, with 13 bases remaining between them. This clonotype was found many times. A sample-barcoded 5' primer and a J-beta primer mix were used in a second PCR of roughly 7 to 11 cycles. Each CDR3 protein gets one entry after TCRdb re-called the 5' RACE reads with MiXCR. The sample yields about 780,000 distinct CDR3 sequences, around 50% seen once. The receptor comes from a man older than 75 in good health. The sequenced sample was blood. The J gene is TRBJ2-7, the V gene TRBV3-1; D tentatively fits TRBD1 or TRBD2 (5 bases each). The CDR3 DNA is TGTGCCAGCAGCATACGAGGGGTAGCCTACGAGCAGTACTTC. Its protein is CASSIRGVAYEQYF.